This T cell receptor (beta chain) was identified in a study of blood T cell repertoires in COVID-19. In the study overall: Acute and convalescent COVID-19 specimens originated in the United States, Italy and Spain. From T cells, B-cell-depleted T cells, or PBMCs came the material, which was cDNA or gDNA.

The germline CDR1 and CDR2 sequences are SGHTA and FQGNSA. The CDR3 contains 16 residues. Losses at the gene ends were 5 bases for V and 3 bases for J; bases not matched to a gene: 9. The authors' processing: Cell counts per sample came from amplifying reference gene primers. Profiled with immunoSEQ multiplex PCR; TCRdb holds only in-frame clones, not every one. The DNA gave D and trimming, while V, J and clone size come from that table. The sample includes about 210,000 clones, roughly 78% of them seen just once. The sample consisted of peripheral blood. The receptor was derived from a woman aged 40 to 50 with acute or convalescent COVID-19. The V and J genes are TRBV7-2 and TRBJ2-7, with 11 bases lining up with TRBD2. CDR3 protein: CASSPDSGRVFYEQYF. CDR3 sequence (DNA): TGTGCCAGCAGCCCGGATAGCGGGAGGGTCTTCTACGAGCAGTACTTC.